Below, 14 T cell receptor beta chains from the same sample are listed, as sequenced in a study of blood T cell repertoires in COVID-19. Only in-frame clones appear in the TCRdb table, and some are missing; sequencing was by immunoSEQ multiplex PCR. The sample has hundreds of thousands of clones; around 83% are singletons. Material: PBMCs or T cells enriched from blood (not recorded which). Receptor source: a man aged 35 to 55 who had been exposed to COVID-19.

The chain couples TRBV9 to TRBJ1-1, with TRBD1 matching over 7 bases. Germline CDR1 is SGDLS and CDR2 is YYNGEE. CDR3 length: 14 amino acids. The trim removed 3 bases at V and 3 bases at J, leaving 5 bases unmatched. The CDR3 DNA reads as TGTGCCAGCAGCGCCGGGACAGTGGACACTGAAGCTTTCTTT. Protein sequence: CASSAGTVDTEAFF.

V usage is TRBV19 and J usage is TRBJ2-7; TRBD2 agrees at 11 bases. V lost 6 bases to trimming and J lost 6 bases; unmatched junction nucleotides: 4. Germline V gene data show CDR1 as LNHDA and CDR2 as SQIVND (reference sequence). This CDR3 has 13 residues. DNA of the CDR3: TGTGCCAGTAGCAATCTAGCGGGAGGCGAGCAGTACTTC. Its translation is CASSNLAGGEQYF.

This clone was seen only a few times. The chain is built from TRBV19 and TRBJ2-7; D possibly corresponds to TRBD2 (5 bases). Trimming stripped 1 base from V and 5 bases from J, with 9 bases between. Germline CDR1 is LNHDA and CDR2 is SQIVND (reference sequence). The CDR3 extends over 13 amino acids. The CDR3 region is CASSIGRENEQYF. The CDR3, as DNA: TGTGCCAGTAGTATAGGACGGGAAAACGAGCAGTACTTC.

The chain carries TRBV24-1 and TRBJ2-6; unclear D gene. Germline CDR1 reads KGHDR; CDR2 reads SFDVKD. V was trimmed by 10 bases and J by 4 bases, leaving 10 bases between them. The CDR3 runs 13 residues. CDR3 region: CATGAAGANVLTF. As DNA, the CDR3 is TGTGCCACGGGTGCGGCCGGGGCCAACGTCCTGACTTTC.

This clone showed up just a few times. The V gene is TRBV19, the J gene TRBJ2-1; perhaps TRBD1 as D (7 bases). V was cut by 10 bases and J by 0 bases, with 16 bases left in between. The CDR3 loop spans 15 amino acids. Germline CDR1 is LNHDA and CDR2 is SQIVND (reference sequence). CDR3 DNA: TGTGCCACAGGAGGGGGCTCAAGCTCCTACAATGAGCAGTTCTTC. Translating gives CATGGGSSSYNEQFF. The variable domain in full, completed from reference TRBV19 and TRBJ2-1, reads DGGITQSPKYLFRKEGQNVTLSCEQNLNHDAMYWYRQDPGQGLRLIYYSQIVNDFQKGDIAEGYSVSREKKESFPLTVTSAQKNPTAFYLCATGGGSSSYNEQFFGPGTRLTVL.

This chain joins TRBV25-1 and TRBJ1-1; TRBD1 is a possible D gene (5 bases). The CDR3 covers 12 residues. Germline V gene data show CDR1 as MGHDK and CDR2 as SYGVNS. Trimming removed 4 bases from V and 7 bases from J, with 10 bases in between. The CDR3 protein is CASSVGQFEAFF. The CDR3 bases are TGTGCCAGCAGTGTTGGACAATTTGAAGCTTTCTTT.

The chain employs TRBV5-1 and TRBJ2-7; 9 bases agree with TRBD1. The CDR3 totals 15 residues. J gave up 4 bases and V 4 bases, and 9 bases lay outside the gene matches. Germline V gene lookup returns CDR1 SGHRS and CDR2 YFSETQ. DNA for the CDR3: TGCGCCAGCAGCGGTGGACAGGGGTCGTTGTACGAGCAGTACTTC. Translation: CASSGGQGSLYEQYF.

This clone is a singleton in its sample. V usage is TRBV15 and J usage is TRBJ1-5, with D possibly TRBD1 on 5 matching bases. V was shortened by 0 bases and J by 9 bases, with 9 bases between the two germline ends. CDR3 length equals 13 residues. CDR1 and CDR2 from the germline V gene are LNHNV and YYDKDF (reference sequence). The CDR3 region is CATSRDRQGPQHF. The CDR3 nucleotides read TGTGCCACCAGCAGAGATCGCCAGGGGCCCCAGCATTTT.

This chain links TRBV7-9 with TRBJ2-7; the D gene is possibly TRBD2 (7 bases). Trimming shortened V by 4 bases and J by 2 bases, and 21 bases separated the two germline ends. The CDR3 totals 17 residues. Germline CDR1 SEHNR, CDR2 FQNEAQ (reference sequence). CDR3 in DNA: TGTGCCAGCAGCTCAAATCCCCCTGGCGGGGGCACCTACGAGCAGTACTTC. Translating gives CASSSNPPGGGTYEQYF.

The chain has TRBV7-9 and TRBJ1-3; 7 positions match TRBD1. The V gene end was trimmed by 5 bases and the J gene end by 4 bases; junction bases not matched to a gene: 11. Germline V gene data show CDR1 as SEHNR and CDR2 as FQNEAQ (reference sequence). CDR3 length: 16 amino acids. CDR3 sequence reads: CASSPDPGQRGNTIYF. CDR3 nucleotides: TGTGCCAGCAGCCCGGATCCGGGACAGAGGGGAAACACCATATATTTT.

This rearrangement joins TRBV30 to TRBJ2-7, with D possibly TRBD2 on 5 matching bases. Germline V gene data show CDR1 as GTSNPN and CDR2 as SVGIG (reference sequence). The germline V and J ends were trimmed by 0 bases and 2 bases, with 17 bases remaining between them. The CDR3 runs to 16 residues. The CDR3 protein is CAWSVMRAPPTYEQYF. DNA for the CDR3: TGTGCCTGGAGTGTAATGCGGGCCCCCCCAACCTACGAGCAGTACTTC.

V usage is TRBV24-1 and J usage is TRBJ1-5, with a weak D call TRBD1 (6 bases). This CDR3 region has 16 residues. V was shortened by 4 bases and J by 3 bases, with 15 bases between the two germline ends. Germline CDR1 is KGHDR and CDR2 is SFDVKD. The CDR3 region is CATSDPSGGANQPQHF. The CDR3 bases are TGTGCCACCAGTGACCCATCTGGGGGGGCCAATCAGCCCCAGCATTTT.

The chain has TRBV6-6 and TRBJ1-3; 7 bases agree with TRBD1. The CDR3 is made up of 13 amino acids. Germline V gene lookup returns CDR1 MNHNY and CDR2 SVGAGI (reference sequence). The ends lost 5 bases at V and 8 bases at J; junction bases unmatched: 6. CDR3 nucleotides: TGTGCCAGCAGTCGGGACAGCGGCCACACCATATATTTT. Its translation is CASSRDSGHTIYF.

The chain joins TRBV19 to TRBJ1-1; D is unclear. This CDR3 has 10 residues. Per germline, CDR1 LNHDA and CDR2 SQIVND (reference sequence). V dropped 4 bases and J dropped 7 bases, with 4 bases sitting between them. CDR3 sequence reads: CASSSGEAFF. CDR3 DNA sequence: TGTGCCAGTAGTAGCGGTGAAGCTTTCTTT.